The T cell receptor (beta chain) described here comes from a study of T cell changes during pregnancy in multiple sclerosis. Germline loops: CDR1 MNHEY, CDR2 SMNVEV (reference sequence). The CDR3 consists of 17 residues. J gave up 3 bases and V 5 bases, and 15 bases lay outside the gene matches. Some clones are missing from TCRdb's copy, which holds only in-frame ones; the method was immunoSEQ multiplex PCR. The data contain nearly 110,000 clones, 92% of them singletons. The rearrangement links TRBV27 to TRBJ1-1; the match to TRBD1 covers 7 bases. The TCR was taken from a female donor in good health, enrolled as a control in a pregnancy study. The sample in question was peripheral blood, obtained in the third trimester of pregnancy. The CDR3: CASSPAGTATGDTEAFF. The CDR3 coding sequence is TGTGCCAGCAGTCCGGCCGGGACAGCAACCGGCGACACTGAAGCTTTCTTT.